The 13 T cell receptor beta chains given below trace back to one sample, sequenced in a study of radiotherapy plus CTLA-4 blockade in lung cancer. The protocol was immunoSEQ multiplex PCR, while the TCRdb copy is restricted to in-frame clones and leaves out a portion. The sample lists about 68,000 clones; approximately 79% were seen once. The material was peripheral blood, obtained from a patient treated with radiotherapy plus ipilimumab. Receptors were obtained from a human donor with non-small cell lung cancer who had a complete response to radiotherapy plus ipilimumab.

The chain links TRBV5-1 to TRBJ2-6, with D unclear. Trimming removed 3 bases from V and 0 bases from J, with 10 bases in between. The CDR3 covers 16 residues. CDR1 and CDR2 from the germline V gene are SGHRS and YFSETQ. Written as DNA, the CDR3 is TGCGCCAGCAGCTCCGCGACTGACTCTGGGGCCAACGTCCTGACTTTC. Its translation is CASSSATDSGANVLTF.

This chain uses TRBV6-5 with TRBJ2-2; 8 positions agree with TRBD1. The CDR3 extends over 15 amino acids. Germline CDR1 MNHEY, CDR2 SVGAGI. J gave up 5 bases and V 6 bases, and 8 bases lay outside the gene matches. CDR3 sequence (DNA): TGTGCCAGCAGCCAACAGGGGGTTGGGACCGGGGAGCTGTTTTTT. Translating gives CASSQQGVGTGELFF.

The rearrangement uses TRBV29-1 and TRBJ2-4; the D gene is possibly TRBD1 (6 bases). The germline V and J ends were trimmed by 2 bases and 10 bases, with 15 bases remaining between them. CDR1 and CDR2 from the germline V gene are SQVTM and ANQGSEA. CDR3 length: 13 amino acids. CDR3 sequence reads: CSVETDSTGIQYF. For the CDR3, the DNA is TGCAGCGTTGAAACGGACAGCACTGGGATTCAGTACTTC. The variable domain in full, completed from reference TRBV29-1 and TRBJ2-4, reads SAVISQKPSRDICQRGTSLTIQCQVDSQVTMMFWYRQQPGQSLTLIATANQGSEATYESGFVIDKFPISRPNLTFSTLTVSNMSPEDSSIYLCSVETDSTGIQYFGAGTRLSVL.

This clone appeared a few times. This chain uses TRBV7-9 with TRBJ1-6, with 9 bases that match TRBD1. The CDR3 is made up of 14 amino acids. CDR1 is SEHNR and CDR2 is FQNEAQ in the germline V gene (reference sequence). The junction had 6 bases not matched to a gene; V was cut back by 5 bases and J by 10 bases. CDR3 coding DNA: TGTGCCAGCAGCCACCGGGACAGGGCGTCACCCCTCCACTTT. Translation gives CASSHRDRASPLHF.

The chain employs TRBV2 and TRBJ1-2; 8 nucleotides match TRBD1. Germline CDR1 reads SNHLY; CDR2 reads FYNNEI. This CDR3 spans 14 amino acids. J lost 4 bases, V lost 5 bases, and 6 bases had no gene match. Written as DNA, the CDR3 is TGTGCCAGCAGTTACCCAGGGACAGGCTATGGCTACACCTTC. Residues: CASSYPGTGYGYTF.

The chain couples TRBV9 to TRBJ1-4; 12 bases match TRBD1. J gave up 3 bases and V 6 bases, and 6 bases lay outside the gene matches. The germline V gene encodes CDR1 SGDLS and CDR2 YYNGEE. There are 16 residues in the CDR3. CDR3 region: CASTRGQGAANEKLFF. DNA for the CDR3: TGTGCCAGCACCCGGGGACAGGGGGCGGCTAATGAAAAACTGTTTTTT. The variable domain in full, with the rest retrieved from reference TRBV9 and TRBJ1-4, is DSGVTQTPKHLITATGQRVTLRCSPRSGDLSVYWYQQSLDQGLQFLIQYYNGEERAKGNILERFSAQQFPDLHSELNLSSLELGDSALYFCASTRGQGAANEKLFFGSGTQLSVL.

V and J are TRBV18 and TRBJ2-7; TRBD1 aligns across 9 bases. From germline, CDR1 is KGHSH and CDR2 LQKENI. The CDR3 loop spans 15 amino acids. The V segment lost 5 bases and the J segment 3 bases; nucleotides outside the gene matches: 8. The CDR3 nucleotides read TGTGCCAGCTCATGGACAGGGGAAGGAAACTACGAGCAGTACTTC. As protein: CASSWTGEGNYEQYF.

In nucleotides, the CDR3 is TGTGCCAGCAGACCAGGTCTGCTACACGTGTTAGACGAGCAGTACTTC. It is translated as CASRPGLLHVLDEQYF. The V call is TRBV21-1, the J call TRBJ2-7; no DNA check was done on the table's D call, TRBD1. TRBV21-1 is noted as a pseudogene. The CDR3 runs 16 residues.

This chain links TRBV29-1 with TRBJ2-7; TRBD1 matches at 7 bases. Germline V gene lookup returns CDR1 SQVTM and CDR2 ANQGSEA. V was pared by 7 bases and J by 2 bases, with 5 bases of the junction left unmatched. There are 12 residues in the CDR3. In DNA, the CDR3 is TGCAGCGCATCACAGGGGACCTACGAGCAGTACTTC. It is translated as CSASQGTYEQYF.

V and J are TRBV7-9 and TRBJ2-7; 7 bases are a match to TRBD1. The germline CDR1 and CDR2 sequences are SEHNR and FQNEAQ (reference sequence). The CDR3 sequence is 16 residues long. V shed 0 bases, J shed 5 bases, and the junction held 10 bases outside the gene matches. CDR3 amino acids: CASSLARFGQVNEQYV. The CDR3 bases are TGTGCCAGCAGCTTAGCCAGATTCGGACAGGTCAACGAGCAGTACGTC.

This chain links TRBV5-1 with TRBJ1-1; D is perhaps TRBD1 (5 bases). V lost 0 bases and J lost 1, with 10 bases in between. CDR3 length equals 15 residues. CDR1 and CDR2 from the germline V gene are SGHRS and YFSETQ. The CDR3 loop reads CASSLAGTANTEAFF. In DNA form, the CDR3 reads TGCGCCAGCAGCTTGGCCGGGACGGCGAACACTGAAGCTTTCTTT.

This chain links TRBV18 with TRBJ1-2, with TRBD1 matching over 8 bases. The germline CDR1 and CDR2 sequences are KGHSH and LQKENI. CDR3 length: 17 amino acids. The ends lost 2 bases at V and 5 bases at J; junction bases unmatched: 13. This chain's CDR3 is CASSPGSGGRGLYGYTF. Here the CDR3 DNA reads TGTGCCAGCTCACCAGGATCAGGGGGCAGAGGGCTATATGGCTACACCTTC.

This rearrangement joins TRBV7-2 to TRBJ2-1; no definite D call. Germline V gene data show CDR1 as SGHTA and CDR2 as FQGNSA. This CDR3 has 15 residues. V lost 5 bases and J 5 bases, leaving 16 bases between the germline ends. CDR3 DNA sequence: TGTGCCAGCAGCCCCAACTTGGACCCGAACAATGAGCAGTTCTTC. Protein sequence: CASSPNLDPNNEQFF.